This passage covers 27 T cell receptor beta chains from one sample sequenced in a study. A single record per CDR3 protein comes from TCRdb applying MiXCR to the RT-PCR reads. The top ten clones hold 3.6% of a sample with hundreds of thousands of distinct CDR3 sequences, 13% to 15% of them seen once. Sequencing was carried out using memory CD4+ T cells from blood. Every receptor here comes from a female donor in good health, serving as a healthy control.

This clonotype was counted many times. The chain recombines TRBV5-1 with TRBJ1-6; no reliable D call. V lost 0 bases, J lost 7 bases, and 5 bases lay in between. The CDR3 has 13 amino acids. Germline lookup yields CDR1 SGHRS and CDR2 YFSETQ. As DNA, the CDR3 is TGCGCCAGCAGCTTGGACACCAATTCACCCCTCCACTTT. It yields the protein CASSLDTNSPLHF.

This clonotype was counted ten times or more. This chain connects TRBV12-3 or TRBV12-4 to TRBJ2-3; D unclear. V dropped 4 bases and J dropped 8 bases, with 10 bases sitting between them. The CDR3 is made up of 12 amino acids. Written as DNA, the CDR3 is TGTGCCAGCAGTTCGGTTCCCGGTACGCAGTATTTT. It encodes CASSSVPGTQYF.

The chain carries TRBV24-1 and TRBJ2-2; no reliable D call. V was trimmed by 7 bases and J by 0 bases, leaving 11 bases between them. The CDR3 totals 15 residues. Germline-derived CDR1 and CDR2 are KGHDR and SFDVKD. The CDR3, as DNA: TGTGCCACCAGCCCCCGAACGGCGAACACCGGGGAGCTGTTTTTT. It specifies CATSPRTANTGELFF.

In its sample, this clonotype was seen a few times. The chain links TRBV4-2 to TRBJ2-3; TRBD2 aligns across 7 bases. This CDR3 has 17 amino acids. CDR1 and CDR2 (germline): LGHNA, YNFKEQ. The V segment lost 0 bases and the J segment 0 bases; nucleotides outside the gene matches: 6. CDR3 sequence: CASSQDASGTSTDTQYF. CDR3 nucleotides: TGTGCCAGCAGCCAAGACGCGAGCGGGACTAGCACAGATACGCAGTATTTT.

This clonotype showed up many times. This chain uses TRBV7-3 with TRBJ2-1, with D hard to call. The CDR3 extends over 15 amino acids. Germline V gene sequence: CDR1 SGHTA, CDR2 FQGTGA. V lost 1 base and J 2 bases, leaving 9 bases between the germline ends. CDR3 DNA sequence: TGTGCCAGCAGCTTAAATGCGGCTACCTACAATGAGCAGTTCTTC. It codes for CASSLNAATYNEQFF.

This clonotype was picked up many times. The chain combines TRBV12-3 or TRBV12-4 with TRBJ1-6; D is undetermined. With 3 bases removed from V and 8 bases from J, the gap between germline ends came to 8 bases. CDR3 length equals 13 residues. DNA of the CDR3: TGTGCCAGCAGTTTCGGGGATTATTCACCCCTCCACTTT. Protein product: CASSFGDYSPLHF.

This clonotype was detected many times. The rearrangement links TRBV12-3 or TRBV12-4 to TRBJ2-5; a possible D gene is TRBD1 (6 bases). The V and J ends lost 4 bases and 0 bases respectively, with 6 bases between them. This CDR3 is 13 amino acids long. The CDR3 is CASSSGDQETQYF. CDR3 nucleotides: TGTGCCAGCAGTTCAGGGGACCAAGAGACCCAGTACTTC.

This clonotype was picked up a small number of times. The rearrangement links TRBV3-1 to TRBJ2-5; 7 bases fit TRBD2. The CDR3 has 15 amino acids. Looked up from germline, CDR1 is LGHDT and CDR2 is YNNKEL (reference sequence). V shed 3 bases and J 5 bases; nucleotides not matched to a gene: 9. In nucleotides, the CDR3 is TGTGCCAGCAGCCAGGCAGGGAGGGTCAGGGAGACCCAGTACTTC. Encoded protein: CASSQAGRVRETQYF.

Ten or more counts support this clonotype. The chain uses TRBV29-1 and TRBJ1-1, with no clear D. The germline gives CDR1 SQVTM, CDR2 ANQGSEA. The ends were cut back, 2 bases at V and 0 bases at J, with 7 bases in the middle. This CDR3 region has 13 residues. In DNA, the CDR3 is TGCAGCGTTGAATATCAGTTGAACACTGAAGCTTTCTTT. It yields the protein CSVEYQLNTEAFF.

This clonotype was observed many times. The J gene is TRBJ2-5, the V gene TRBV15; no firm D call. Trimming took 1 base from V and 4 from J, leaving 10 bases between them. Looked up from germline, CDR1 is LNHNV and CDR2 is YYDKDF (reference sequence). The CDR3 runs 14 residues. CDR3: CATSRAVGRETQYF. The CDR3 DNA is TGTGCCACCAGCAGAGCGGTAGGTCGAGAGACCCAGTACTTC. Filled out from reference TRBV15 and TRBJ2-5, the complete variable domain reads DAMVIQNPRYQVTQFGKPVTLSCSQTLNHNVMYWYQQKSSQAPKLLFHYYDKDFNNEADTPDNFQSRRPNTSFCFLDIRSPGLGDTAMYLCATSRAVGRETQYFGPGTRLLVL.

This clonotype was picked up a small number of times. The chain employs TRBV3-1 and TRBJ2-2; no clear D gene. The CDR3 is 16 amino acids. Germline-derived CDR1 and CDR2 are LGHDT and YNNKEL (reference sequence). Trimming shortened V by 2 bases and J by 7 bases, and 17 bases separated the two germline ends. The DNA for the CDR3 is TGTGCCAGCAGCCAAAGAGATCCCTCTGAAAACGGGGAGCTGTTTTTT. Protein: CASSQRDPSENGELFF.

In the case of this clonotype: The junction does not match germline at one end; this may be a read error. This rearrangement joins TRBV20-1 to TRBJ2-5; TRBD2 matches 7 bases. The germline CDR1 and CDR2 sequences are DFQATT and SNEGSKA (reference sequence). The CDR3 totals 14 residues. CDR3 bases: TGCAGTGCTGGAGAGGGCGGGAGTCGGGAGACCCAGTACTTC. Amino acid sequence: CSAGEGGSRETQYF.

This clonotype was seen at least ten times. V usage is TRBV20-1 and J usage is TRBJ1-2, with D hard to call. The length of the CDR3 is 13 residues. Trimming shortened V by 0 bases and J by 2 bases, and 7 bases separated the two germline ends. Germline-derived CDR1 and CDR2 are DFQATT and SNEGSKA (reference sequence). The CDR3 loop is CSARDHRNYGYTF. CDR3 DNA: TGCAGTGCTAGAGACCACAGAAACTATGGCTACACCTTC.

This clonotype showed up just a few times. This rearrangement joins TRBV24-1 to TRBJ2-1, with D tentatively TRBD1 (5 bases). V was cut by 3 bases and J by 0 bases, with 11 bases left in between. The length of the CDR3 is 16 residues. Germline V gene lookup returns CDR1 KGHDR and CDR2 SFDVKD. The CDR3 reads CATSDPQGFSYNEQFF. CDR3 DNA: TGTGCCACCAGTGATCCCCAGGGATTCTCCTACAATGAGCAGTTCTTC.

This clonotype has more than one count but fewer than ten. The chain carries TRBV7-2 and TRBJ2-7; 12 bases map to TRBD2. The CDR3 contains 15 residues. V was clipped by 3 bases and J by 4 bases; unmatched bases: 4. Germline V gives CDR1 SGHTA, CDR2 FQGNSA. In nucleotides, the CDR3 is TGTGCCAGCAGCTTTGCCGGGACTAGCGGGTACGAGCAGTACTTC. It specifies CASSFAGTSGYEQYF.

Only a few counts were recorded for this clonotype. The chain carries TRBV5-1 and TRBJ2-5; D may be TRBD2 (6 bases). Germline-derived CDR1 and CDR2 are SGHRS and YFSETQ. The CDR3 covers 15 residues. V gave up 4 bases and J gave up 3 bases, with 16 bases separating them. The CDR3 reads CASSPGLRQEETQYF. CDR3 nucleotide sequence: TGCGCCAGCAGCCCGGGACTCAGGCAGGAAGAGACCCAGTACTTC.

This clonotype came up many times. This chain uses TRBV7-2 with TRBJ2-2; 7 positions agree with TRBD1. This CDR3 has 15 residues. Germline V gene lookup returns CDR1 SGHTA and CDR2 FQGNSA. J gave up 6 bases and V 2 bases, and 6 bases lay outside the gene matches. The CDR3: CASSLIGQGAGELFF. Here the CDR3 DNA reads TGTGCCAGCAGCTTAATCGGGCAGGGGGCCGGGGAGCTGTTTTTT.

This clonotype has more than one count but fewer than ten. The chain links TRBV7-2 to TRBJ1-1, with TRBD1 matching over 11 bases. This CDR3 contains 14 residues. The V segment lost 5 bases and the J segment 8 bases; nucleotides outside the gene matches: 7. Germline V gene sequence: CDR1 SGHTA, CDR2 FQGNSA. The CDR3 sequence is CASSAGQGESEAFF. The CDR3 nucleotides read TGTGCCAGCAGCGCGGGACAGGGGGAGTCAGAAGCTTTCTTT.

This clonotype has ten or more counts. The chain is built from TRBV4-2 and TRBJ1-1; a possible D gene is TRBD1 (5 bases). This CDR3 is 12 amino acids long. The V and J ends lost 6 bases and 4 bases respectively, with 9 bases between them. CDR1 and CDR2 from the germline V gene are LGHNA and YNFKEQ. The CDR3 DNA follows: TGTGCCAGCAGAGGGGAGAGCACTGAAGCTTTCTTT. Protein sequence: CASRGESTEAFF.

V gene TRBV6-8 combines with J gene TRBJ1-1; D not resolved. Trimming took 4 bases from V and 8 from J, leaving 20 bases between them. Per the germline V gene, CDR1 is MNHGY and CDR2 is SAAAGT. This CDR3 contains 15 residues. The CDR3 sequence is CASSCLGEGGKEAFF. The DNA for the CDR3 is TGTGCCAGCAGTTGTCTTGGCGAGGGAGGAAAGGAAGCTTTCTTT.

This clonotype has a count of ten or more. V gene TRBV9 combines with J gene TRBJ2-2; no definite D call. Trimming shortened V by 0 bases and J by 3 bases, and 6 bases separated the two germline ends. Germline V CDR1 and CDR2: SGDLS, YYNGEE. This CDR3 region has 14 residues. CDR3 sequence: CASSVEVYTGELFF. CDR3 DNA sequence: TGTGCCAGCAGCGTAGAGGTGTACACCGGGGAGCTGTTTTTT.

CDR3 nucleotides: TGTGCCAGCAGCTTGAGCCTAGCGGGAGACAATGAGCAGTTCTTC. It specifies CASSLSLAGDNEQFF. The chain combines TRBV5-5 with TRBJ2-1; 10 bases line up with TRBD2. With 1 base clipped from V and 5 bases from J, the junction kept 3 bases outside the gene matches. CDR3 length: 15 residues. From germline, CDR1 is SGHKS and CDR2 YYEKEE (reference sequence).

This clonotype has at least ten counts. The rearrangement joins TRBV18 to TRBJ2-7; the D gene could be TRBD1 or TRBD2 (5 bases each). Germline lookup yields CDR1 KGHSH and CDR2 LQKENI. Trimming removed 8 bases from V and 1 base from J, with 15 bases in between. This CDR3 is built from 14 residues. The CDR3 loop is CASSPREGSYEQYF. CDR3 sequence (DNA): TGTGCCAGCAGCCCCCGTGAGGGGTCCTACGAGCAGTACTTC. Filled out from reference TRBV18 and TRBJ2-7, the complete variable domain reads NAGVMQNPRHLVRRRGQEARLRCSPMKGHSHVYWYRQLPEEGLKFMVYLQKENIIDESGMPKERFSAEFPKEGPSILRIQQVVRGDSAAYFCASSPREGSYEQYFGPGTRLTVT.

This clonotype was found a few times. The V call is TRBV7-8, the J call TRBJ1-5, with D possibly matching TRBD1 (5 bases). Germline-derived CDR1 and CDR2 are SGHVS and FQNEAQ. The CDR3 spans 17 residues. The V end was cut by 5 bases, the J end by 0 bases, with 17 bases between. Written as DNA, the CDR3 is TGTGCCAGCAGCAAAGGGGCAGCCCTCTATAGCAATCAGCCCCAGCATTTT. Amino acids: CASSKGAALYSNQPQHF.

A few counts support this clonotype. The chain employs TRBV5-1 and TRBJ1-1; D is possibly TRBD1 (5 bases). V shed 3 bases and J shed 0 bases, with 15 bases lying between them. Germline-derived CDR1 and CDR2 are SGHRS and YFSETQ. The length of the CDR3 is 16 residues. The CDR3 sequence is CASSWDGAGVNTEAFF. Written as DNA, the CDR3 is TGCGCCAGCAGCTGGGACGGGGCGGGGGTGAACACTGAAGCTTTCTTT.

V usage is TRBV2 and J usage is TRBJ2-1; no firm D call. CDR1 and CDR2 (germline): SNHLY, FYNNEI. The CDR3 loop spans 16 amino acids. V shed 3 bases and J shed 0 bases, with 12 bases lying between them. Here the CDR3 DNA reads TGTGCCAGCAGTGAGACACATGCTAGCTCCTACAATGAGCAGTTCTTC. Translating it yields CASSETHASSYNEQFF.

This clonotype has ten or more counts. Its ends do not fully match the called genes, so a read error is possible. The chain uses TRBV6-1 and TRBJ2-7; TRBD2 matches 11 bases. The length of the CDR3 is 13 residues. From germline, CDR1 is MNHNS and CDR2 SASEGT. In nucleotides, the CDR3 is TGCAATACCGGACTAGCGGGTACCTACGAGCAGTACTTC. It codes for CNTGLAGTYEQYF.